Shown below are 10 T cell receptor beta chains from a single sample sequenced in a study of blood T cell repertoires in COVID-19 (dated by TCRdb to about 2020). The library was made by the immunoSEQ multiplex PCR assay. TCRdb mirrors the immuneACCESS table, restricted to in-frame sequences. Some clones are absent from its copies; in checked studies, under half trace to an unresolved V gene, and the reason for the others is unknown. Counted in this sample were under 350,000 clones; around nine tenths of them appeared once. The ten largest clones capture around 2.7% of the sample. Sequencing used PBMCs or T cells enriched from blood (not recorded which). The receptor set was obtained from a man aged 55 to 69 who had recovered from COVID-19.

This rearrangement joins TRBV9 to TRBJ1-3; perhaps TRBD1 as D (5 bases). The CDR3 loop spans 19 amino acids. The V end was cut by 4 bases, the J end by 2 bases, with 25 bases between. Germline V gene sequence: CDR1 SGDLS, CDR2 YYNGEE. The CDR3 spells CASSPRGDSSSYTGNTIYF. The DNA of the CDR3 is TGTGCCAGCAGCCCCCGGGGGGACTCATCATCCTACACTGGAAACACCATATATTTT.

This clone was seen once. A junction boundary mismatches the germline segment, possibly from a read error. V is TRBV6-1 and J is TRBJ2-3; 12 positions match TRBD2. The CDR3 runs to 16 residues. Germline V lookup: CDR1 MNHNS, CDR2 SASEGT. The DNA for the CDR3 is TGTGCCAGCAGAGAAGCTAGCGGGAGGGCGGTAGATACGCAGTATTTT. This codes for CASREASGRAVDTQYF.

The CDR3 bases are TGCGCCAGCAGCTTGTACAACTACGAGCAGTACTTC. It yields the protein CASSLYNYEQYF. The chain couples TRBV5-1 to TRBJ2-7, with D uncertain. The CDR3 length is 12 residues. Germline V gives CDR1 SGHRS, CDR2 YFSETQ. V shed 1 base and J shed 3 bases, with 5 bases lying between them. The whole variable domain, remainder taken from reference TRBV5-1 and TRBJ2-7, is KAGVTQTPRYLIKTRGQQVTLSCSPISGHRSVSWYQQTPGQGLQFLFEYFSETQRNKGNFPGRFSGRQFSNSRSEMNVSTLELGDSALYLCASSLYNYEQYFGPGTRLTVT.

The rearrangement joins TRBV9 to TRBJ2-2, with D maybe TRBD2 (7 bases). The CDR3 consists of 16 residues. Germline V gene data show CDR1 as SGDLS and CDR2 as YYNGEE. The ends were cut back, 2 bases at V and 6 bases at J, with 17 bases in the middle. The CDR3 protein is CASSVSVGGAAGELFF. In nucleotides, the CDR3 is TGTGCCAGCAGCGTGTCTGTTGGGGGGGCTGCCGGGGAGCTGTTTTTT.

This chain uses TRBV7-9 with TRBJ2-2; 8 bases align to TRBD2. CDR1 and CDR2 (germline): SEHNR, FQNEAQ (reference sequence). The CDR3 totals 17 residues. V lost 5 bases, J lost 0 bases, and 8 bases stayed unmatched. The CDR3 coding sequence is TGTGCCAGCAGCCCGAGCATACTAGCGGCGAACACCGGGGAGCTGTTTTTT. Encoded protein: CASSPSILAANTGELFF.

V and J are TRBV12-3 or TRBV12-4 and TRBJ2-7, with TRBD1 as a possible D gene (5 bases). There are 13 residues in the CDR3. V lost 3 bases, J lost 4 bases, and 10 bases lay in between. The CDR3 DNA sequence: TGTGCCAGCAGTTTGTTAGGACATTACGAGCAGTACTTC. Its protein is CASSLLGHYEQYF.

This chain connects TRBV4-3 to TRBJ1-1; TRBD1 is a possible D gene (5 bases). Germline CDR1 LGHNA, CDR2 YSLEER. The V end was cut by 1 base, the J end by 6 bases, with 21 bases between. The CDR3 runs 17 residues. CDR3 sequence reads: CASSQVAAAPPGSEAFF. The CDR3 DNA reads TGCGCCAGCAGCCAAGTTGCCGCGGCTCCTCCAGGGTCTGAAGCTTTCTTT.

The chain joins TRBV20-1 to TRBJ1-1; 7 bases agree with TRBD1. The germline gives CDR1 DFQATT, CDR2 SNEGSKA (reference sequence). V lost 1 base and J lost 11; bases outside the gene matches: 4. This CDR3 spans 11 amino acids. CDR3 nucleotide sequence: TGCAGTGCTAGAGGCCCACAGGGGGCTTTCTTT. Its translation is CSARGPQGAFF.

The chain has TRBV19 and TRBJ1-3; D is possibly TRBD1 (6 bases). The CDR3 is 15 residues long. Germline CDR1 is LNHDA and CDR2 is SQIVND (reference sequence). V was trimmed by 7 bases and J by 3 bases, leaving 16 bases between them. CDR3: CASKLQGVGGNTIYF. CDR3 coding DNA: TGTGCCAGTAAATTACAGGGAGTTGGTGGAAACACCATATATTTT.

This chain links TRBV24-1 with TRBJ2-2; the D is unclear. Germline V gene sequence: CDR1 KGHDR, CDR2 SFDVKD. The CDR3 extends over 16 amino acids. V shed 4 bases and J shed 2 bases, with 13 bases lying between them. The CDR3 coding sequence is TGTGCCACCAGTGACTCAGTCTCCGTAAACACCGGGGAGCTGTTTTTT. Protein product: CATSDSVSVNTGELFF.